This entry concerns a single T cell receptor (beta chain). One entry per CDR3 protein, called by TCRdb with MiXCR from the 5' RACE reads. The table has some 120,000 distinct CDR3 sequences, 12% to 15% seen once. The data derive from a study of CD8 T cells in ankylosing spondylitis. The CDR3 sequence is 17 residues long. Looked up from germline, CDR1 is DFQATT and CDR2 is SNEGSKA (reference sequence). Trimming cost V 1 base and J 0 bases; bases outside gene matches: 8. The sequenced sample was blood, either unsorted or a sorted T cell fraction (not recorded which). This receptor was taken from a female donor with ankylosing spondylitis or in good health (not recorded which). The rearrangement uses TRBV20-1 and TRBJ2-7; 11 bases agree with TRBD2. CDR3 protein: CSARGSGRERSSYEQYF. DNA for the CDR3: TGCAGTGCTAGAGGTAGCGGGAGGGAAAGGAGCTCCTACGAGCAGTACTTC.